Below, 28 T cell receptor beta chains from the same sample are listed, as sequenced in a study of T cell responses to AZD1222 COVID-19 vaccine. The protocol was immunoSEQ multiplex PCR, while the TCRdb copy is restricted to in-frame clones and leaves out a portion. The data show around 200,000 clones, about 92% seen once. The sample was peripheral blood, taken on day 0 of AZD1222 vaccination. These receptors were obtained from an adult in good health.

V and J are TRBV6-5 and TRBJ1-3; D gene ambiguous. The V and J ends lost 2 bases and 0 bases respectively, with 5 bases between them. Germline V gives CDR1 MNHEY, CDR2 SVGAGI. This CDR3 has 14 amino acids. CDR3 DNA sequence: TGTGCCAGCAGTTACGACAACTCTGGAAACACCATATATTTT. Translating gives CASSYDNSGNTIYF.

A note on this clone: Compared with germline, one end of the junction differs, possibly owing to a read error. The CDR3 spells CASSIPTKFAF. CDR3 bases: TGTGCCAGTAGTATACCGACCAAATTCGCCTTC. This rearrangement joins TRBV19 to TRBJ1-2, with D hard to call. In germline, CDR1 is LNHDA, CDR2 SQIVND (reference sequence). The CDR3 spans 11 residues. Full variable domain (missing parts from reference TRBV19 and TRBJ1-2): DGGITQSPKYLFRKEGQNVTLSCEQNLNHDAMYWYRQDPGQGLRLIYYSQIVNDFQKGDIAEGYSVSREKKESFPLTVTSAQKNPTAFYLCASSIPTKFAFGSGTRLTVV.

The chain joins TRBV3-1 (or the pseudogene TRBV3-2) to TRBJ1-6; TRBD1 aligns across 9 bases. Germline V gene lookup returns CDR1 LGHDT and CDR2 YNNKEL (reference sequence). Unmatched junction bases numbered 10, after V lost 3 bases and J lost 10 bases. The CDR3 consists of 16 residues. The CDR3 DNA is TGTGCCAGCAGCCACAAGGGACAGGGTAGCCAATCACCCCTCCACTTT. Amino acid sequence: CASSHKGQGSQSPLHF.

This chain uses TRBV10-3 with TRBJ1-5; D not resolved. Germline V gene data show CDR1 as ENHRY and CDR2 as SYGVKD. Trimming removed 6 bases from V and 9 bases from J, with 18 bases in between. CDR3 length: 14 amino acids. The CDR3 nucleotides read TGTGCCATCAGCTCCCGGGCCCTCGAGGGGCCCCAGCATTTT. This translates into CAISSRALEGPQHF.

This rearrangement joins TRBV7-6 to TRBJ2-7; 7 bases fit TRBD1. The germline CDR1 and CDR2 sequences are SGHVS and FNYEAQ. The CDR3 contains 18 residues. V was pared by 4 bases and J by 3 bases, with 18 bases of the junction left unmatched. The CDR3: CASSSNVFTGTANYEQYF. CDR3 nucleotide sequence: TGTGCCAGCAGCTCAAACGTATTCACCGGGACAGCCAACTACGAGCAGTACTTC.

This sequence joins TRBV19 and TRBJ1-2, with TRBD1 identical over 8 bases. Germline V lookup: CDR1 LNHDA, CDR2 SQIVND (reference sequence). V dropped 6 bases and J dropped 6; count of bases not matched to a gene: 12. The CDR3 length is 15 residues. The CDR3 sequence is CASSRRNDRGNGYTF. CDR3 DNA sequence: TGTGCCAGTAGCAGGAGAAACGACAGGGGTAATGGCTACACCTTC.

V and J are TRBV19 and TRBJ1-2; no firm D call. This CDR3 is 15 amino acids long. Germline CDR1 LNHDA, CDR2 SQIVND (reference sequence). V lost 7 bases and J lost 1, with 16 bases in between. The CDR3 spells CASTKRLRFNYGYTF. The CDR3 DNA sequence: TGTGCCAGTACCAAGAGACTAAGATTTAACTATGGCTACACCTTC. The full variable domain, in which reference TRBV19 and TRBJ1-2 provide the parts outside the CDR3, is DGGITQSPKYLFRKEGQNVTLSCEQNLNHDAMYWYRQDPGQGLRLIYYSQIVNDFQKGDIAEGYSVSREKKESFPLTVTSAQKNPTAFYLCASTKRLRFNYGYTFGSGTRLTVV.

This sequence joins TRBV5-1 and TRBJ2-1, with TRBD2 identical over 15 bases. Germline values: CDR1 SGHRS, CDR2 YFSETQ. J lost 0 bases, V lost 0 bases, and 19 bases had no gene match. The CDR3 has 24 amino acids. The CDR3 bases are TGCGCCAGCAGCTTGGTTCCCTTCCTATTGGGACTAGCGGGAGGTAATAGCTCCTACAATGAGCAGTTCTTC. Its protein product is CASSLVPFLLGLAGGNSSYNEQFF.

This chain uses TRBV30 with TRBJ2-3; no reliable D call. Germline CDR1 reads GTSNPN; CDR2 reads SVGIG (reference sequence). The V and J ends lost 7 bases and 2 bases respectively, with 4 bases between them. The CDR3 totals 10 residues. The chain's CDR3 is CAYYTDTQYF. The CDR3 bases are TGTGCCTACTACACAGATACGCAGTATTTT.

V usage is TRBV29-1 and J usage is TRBJ1-1; D remains ambiguous. The CDR3 is made up of 13 amino acids. V was pared by 2 bases and J by 4 bases, with 11 bases between. Germline CDR1 reads SQVTM; CDR2 reads ANQGSEA. The CDR3, as DNA: TGCAGCGTTGAAAGGCAGTTGGGCACTGAAGCTTTCTTT. Translation: CSVERQLGTEAFF. Looking up the rest from reference TRBV29-1 and TRBJ1-1 gives the full variable domain: SAVISQKPSRDICQRGTSLTIQCQVDSQVTMMFWYRQQPGQSLTLIATANQGSEATYESGFVIDKFPISRPNLTFSTLTVSNMSPEDSSIYLCSVERQLGTEAFFGQGTRLTVV.

This sequence joins TRBV19 and TRBJ1-4, with a possible D match to TRBD1 (6 bases). Trimming took off 6 bases at V and 12 bases at J, with 17 bases between the two ends. Germline assignment: CDR1 LNHDA and CDR2 SQIVND (reference sequence). The CDR3 has 13 residues. This CDR3 reads CASRTRGARELFF. Here the CDR3 DNA reads TGTGCCAGTAGGACCCGGGGGGCGAGAGAACTGTTTTTT.

This chain joins TRBV7-9 and TRBJ2-6, with TRBD1 identical over 7 bases. Germline CDR1 reads SEHNR; CDR2 reads FQNEAQ (reference sequence). The CDR3 sequence is 16 residues long. J was trimmed by 2 bases and V by 4 bases; bases with no gene match: 5. The CDR3 protein is CASSSTGEAGANVLTF. In DNA, the CDR3 is TGTGCCAGCAGCTCCACAGGGGAAGCTGGGGCCAACGTCCTGACTTTC.

This clone occurred once. This chain joins TRBV7-6 and TRBJ1-4; D gene uncertain. CDR1 is SGHVS and CDR2 is FNYEAQ in the germline V gene. This CDR3 is built from 12 residues. The ends were cut back, 5 bases at V and 8 bases at J, with 9 bases in the middle. CDR3 nucleotides: TGTGCCAGCAGCCCCGGGAGGGAAAAACTGTTTTTT. The encoded protein is CASSPGREKLFF.

The V call is TRBV12-5, the J call TRBJ1-2; D may be TRBD1 (5 bases). The ends were cut back, 1 base at V and 4 bases at J, with 13 bases in the middle. The CDR3 loop spans 15 amino acids. Germline V gene lookup returns CDR1 LGHNT and CDR2 FRNRAP. DNA of the CDR3: TGTGCTAGTGGTTTGGGCCCCGGGACTTTCTATGGCTACACCTTC. Protein sequence: CASGLGPGTFYGYTF.

V gene TRBV6-5 combines with J gene TRBJ2-2; 7 nucleotides line up with TRBD2. Per germline, CDR1 MNHEY and CDR2 SVGAGI. V shed 5 bases, J shed 4 bases, and the junction held 4 bases outside the gene matches. The CDR3 is made up of 14 amino acids. The CDR3 nucleotides are TGTGCCAGCAGTCGGGACTACCTCACCGGGGAGCTGTTTTTT. It yields the protein CASSRDYLTGELFF.

The V and J genes are TRBV10-1 and TRBJ1-1, with D hard to call. The CDR3 extends over 13 amino acids. V dropped 10 bases and J dropped 3 bases, with 15 bases sitting between them. CDR1 and CDR2 (germline): WNHNN, SYGVQD (reference sequence). DNA of the CDR3: TGCGCCACGAGTAGGGAGTCGTACACTGAAGCTTTCTTT. It codes for CATSRESYTEAFF.

The genes are TRBV13 and TRBJ1-1; no clear D gene. The V end was cut by 3 bases, the J end by 6 bases, with 14 bases between. CDR3 size: 14 residues. The germline V gene encodes CDR1 PRHDT and CDR2 FYEKMQ (reference sequence). CDR3 amino acids: CASSFGENIAEAFF. DNA of the CDR3: TGTGCCAGCAGCTTCGGGGAGAACATCGCTGAAGCTTTCTTT.

The rearrangement links TRBV28 to TRBJ2-3; 7 positions agree with TRBD2. Per germline, CDR1 MDHEN and CDR2 SYDVKM. CDR3 length: 13 amino acids. Germline trimming cut 9 bases from V and 2 bases from J; bases unmatched to any gene: 5. The CDR3 bases are TGTGCCAGTTGGGACTACGCCACAGATACGCAGTATTTT. As protein: CASWDYATDTQYF.

This sequence joins TRBV19 and TRBJ2-3; D is undetermined. V lost 5 bases to trimming and J lost 0 bases, with 3 bases between them. The CDR3 totals 12 residues. Germline-derived CDR1 and CDR2 are LNHDA and SQIVND (reference sequence). For the CDR3, the DNA is TGTGCCAGTAGTTATAGCACAGATACGCAGTATTTT. Residues: CASSYSTDTQYF.

The chain uses TRBV4-2 and TRBJ2-2; D is ambiguous. Trimming removed 0 bases at V and 6 bases at J, with 14 bases between. The length of the CDR3 is 16 residues. Per germline, CDR1 LGHNA and CDR2 YNFKEQ. The CDR3 spells CASSQDLRFAPGELFF. The CDR3 region has the DNA TGTGCCAGCAGCCAAGATCTTCGCTTCGCCCCCGGGGAGCTGTTTTTT.

The CDR3, as DNA: TGTGCCAGCAGTTTCCGGGGAATGTTTGGAGGCTACACCTTC. It encodes CASSFRGMFGGYTF. The gene calls are TRBV27 and TRBJ1-2; D gene ambiguous. This CDR3 has 14 residues. Trimming removed 3 bases at V and 8 bases at J, with 16 bases between. The germline V gene has CDR1 MNHEY and CDR2 SMNVEV (reference sequence).

The chain recombines TRBV25-1 with TRBJ1-1, with D possibly TRBD1 on 6 matching bases. Germline assignment: CDR1 MGHDK and CDR2 SYGVNS. V lost 7 bases and J lost 1, with 16 bases in between. The CDR3 has 15 amino acids. The CDR3 DNA reads as TGTGCCAGCACGCCTTGGGGCAGGGGGAACACTGAAGCTTTCTTT. This encodes CASTPWGRGNTEAFF.

J is TRBJ2-7 and V is TRBV30, with 8 bases matching TRBD1. V lost 1 base and J lost 6; bases outside the gene matches: 8. CDR1 is GTSNPN and CDR2 is SVGIG in the germline V gene (reference sequence). This CDR3 has 14 residues. CDR3 sequence: CAWSGQGLDREQYF. CDR3 DNA sequence: TGTGCCTGGAGTGGACAGGGGCTTGATCGCGAGCAGTACTTC.

The J gene is TRBJ2-3, the V gene TRBV9; no clear D gene. The CDR3 extends over 15 amino acids. V was clipped by 3 bases and J by 0 bases, with 11 bases between them. Germline V gives CDR1 SGDLS, CDR2 YYNGEE. This CDR3 reads CASSGSIASTDTQYF. In DNA form, the CDR3 reads TGTGCCAGCAGCGGATCGATAGCTAGCACAGATACGCAGTATTTT.

The chain carries TRBV19 and TRBJ2-1, with a weak D call TRBD1 (5 bases). Germline CDR1 LNHDA, CDR2 SQIVND (reference sequence). This CDR3 comprises 14 residues. V was trimmed by 3 bases and J by 7 bases, leaving 13 bases between them. The CDR3 loop reads CASSIQGSRNEQFF. The DNA for the CDR3 is TGTGCCAGTAGTATCCAGGGTTCGCGGAATGAGCAGTTCTTC.

This chain joins TRBV3-1 (or the pseudogene TRBV3-2) and TRBJ1-5, with D perhaps matching TRBD1 (5 bases). Germline CDR1 reads LGHDT; CDR2 reads YNNKEL (reference sequence). Trimming pared 4 bases from V and 5 bases from J, leaving 21 bases between. CDR3 length equals 17 residues. The CDR3 bases are TGTGCCAGCAGCCTCCAACCTCCCGGGGGGATGGATCAGCCCCAGCATTTT. Translated, it gives CASSLQPPGGMDQPQHF.

The CDR3 reads CASSRKTGLGGNTIYF. For the CDR3, the DNA is TGTGCCAGCAGTCGAAAAACAGGGCTAGGTGGAAACACCATATATTTT. The chain recombines TRBV28 with TRBJ1-3, with a possible D match to TRBD1 (6 bases). Per germline, CDR1 MDHEN and CDR2 SYDVKM. This CDR3 has 16 amino acids. V lost 5 bases and J 3 bases, leaving 17 bases between the germline ends.

The rearrangement uses TRBV14 and TRBJ1-2; D not resolved. V lost 5 bases to trimming and J lost 5 bases, with 9 bases between them. This CDR3 comprises 12 residues. The germline V gene has CDR1 SGHDN and CDR2 FVKESK. The CDR3 DNA reads TGTGCCAGCAGCTTACTAAATTATGGCTACACCTTC. Translating gives CASSLLNYGYTF.